The 13 T cell receptor beta chains presented below share a single source sample, sequenced in a study of patients and donors after allogeneic stem cell transplantation. TCRdb called the RT-PCR reads again in MiXCR, with one record for every CDR3 protein. Found here are about 410,000 distinct CDR3 sequences, 16% of them singletons; the top ten hold 7.2%. The sample consisted of blood, either unsorted or a sorted T cell fraction (not recorded which). All receptors derive from a human donor who was either an allogeneic HSCT recipient or a stem cell or donor lymphocyte infusion donor (not recorded which). It is not recorded whose cells these are; they may come from a transplant donor.

The CDR3 reads CASSLRDRGGPQAFF. The CDR3 DNA reads as TGTGCCAGCAGCTTACGGGACAGGGGGGGCCCTCAAGCTTTCTTT. The V and J genes are TRBV7-2 and TRBJ1-1; TRBD1 matches at 11 bases. Germline V lookup: CDR1 SGHTA, CDR2 FQGNSA. With V trimmed by 2 bases and J by 9 bases, 8 bases remained unmatched. CDR3 length equals 15 residues.

The gene calls are TRBV5-1 and TRBJ2-5; 8 nucleotides line up with TRBD1. Germline CDR1 is SGHRS and CDR2 is YFSETQ. The V gene end was trimmed by 4 bases and the J gene end by 5 bases; junction bases not matched to a gene: 7. The CDR3 is 14 residues long. In DNA, the CDR3 is TGCGCCAGCAGCATTGGACAGGGTGGGGAGACCCAGTACTTC. It is translated as CASSIGQGGETQYF.

The chain links TRBV20-1 to TRBJ1-2, with a weak D call TRBD1 (6 bases). Trimming removed 6 bases from V and 8 bases from J, with 16 bases in between. Germline-derived CDR1 and CDR2 are DFQATT and SNEGSKA (reference sequence). This CDR3 has 12 residues. The CDR3 sequence: CSAASGVRGYTF. The CDR3 DNA reads TGCAGTGCCGCATCAGGGGTACGAGGCTACACCTTC.

The table lists this clonotype with a few counts. V and J are TRBV9 and TRBJ2-7; D call uncertain. The CDR3 runs to 14 residues. Germline V lookup: CDR1 SGDLS, CDR2 YYNGEE. Trimming took 0 bases from V and 7 from J, leaving 14 bases between them. The CDR3 protein is CASSVGAGFGEQYF. The CDR3 DNA reads as TGTGCCAGCAGCGTAGGGGCAGGCTTCGGGGAGCAGTACTTC.

This clonotype has only a few counts. The chain has TRBV6-5 and TRBJ1-6; 7 nucleotides align to TRBD1. V dropped 0 bases and J dropped 7; count of bases not matched to a gene: 0. Per the germline V gene, CDR1 is MNHEY and CDR2 is SVGAGI. CDR3 length: 14 amino acids. The CDR3 DNA is TGTGCCAGCAGTTACTCGACAGGGAATTCACCCCTCCACTTT. Translated, it gives CASSYSTGNSPLHF.

A few counts support this clonotype. The chain couples TRBV29-1 to TRBJ2-7; TRBD2 aligns across 7 bases. From germline, CDR1 is SQVTM and CDR2 ANQGSEA. V trimming: 0 bases; J trimming: 0 bases; junction bases outside the gene matches: 20. The CDR3 runs 20 residues. CDR3 nucleotide sequence: TGCAGCGTTGAAGATCTCGTGGGGGACGGGAGGTCCACTCTCTCCTACGAGCAGTACTTC. Its translation: CSVEDLVGDGRSTLSYEQYF.

This chain uses TRBV5-6 with TRBJ1-5, with D unresolved. Germline V gene sequence: CDR1 SGHDT, CDR2 YYEEEE. This CDR3 contains 13 residues. V lost 2 bases, J lost 3 bases, and 6 bases lay in between. CDR3 bases: TGTGCCAGCAGCTTACAGTTCAATCAGCCCCAGCATTTT. Protein sequence: CASSLQFNQPQHF.

This clonotype was seen only a few times. The V call is TRBV9, the J call TRBJ2-1; D is uncertain. The CDR3 runs 14 residues. The ends were cut back, 4 bases at V and 4 bases at J, with 12 bases in the middle. Per the germline V gene, CDR1 is SGDLS and CDR2 is YYNGEE. This CDR3 reads CASSPRTIYNEQFF. CDR3 bases: TGTGCCAGCAGCCCCCGGACCATTTACAATGAGCAGTTCTTC.

This clonotype was counted between two and nine times. This rearrangement joins TRBV4-1 to TRBJ1-1; 10 positions agree with TRBD1. The CDR3 has 17 amino acids. Germline V gene data show CDR1 as MGHRA and CDR2 as YSYEKL. V was clipped by 5 bases and J by 0 bases; unmatched bases: 9. The CDR3 sequence: CASSSDRDRGMNTEAFF. The CDR3 DNA reads as TGCGCCAGCAGCTCCGACCGGGACAGGGGTATGAACACTGAAGCTTTCTTT.

This clonotype was observed a few times. The rearrangement links TRBV12-5 to TRBJ1-1; D gene ambiguous. Germline lookup yields CDR1 LGHNT and CDR2 FRNRAP. Trimming removed 5 bases at V and 1 base at J, with 11 bases between. This CDR3 has 14 amino acids. The CDR3 here is CASGKDLWNTEAFF. DNA of the CDR3: TGTGCTAGTGGTAAGGACTTATGGAACACTGAAGCTTTCTTT.

In its sample, this clonotype was seen many times. This chain connects TRBV9 to TRBJ2-7, with 9 positions matching TRBD2. The CDR3 is made up of 15 amino acids. CDR1 and CDR2 from the germline V gene are SGDLS and YYNGEE. J lost 1 base, V lost 0 bases, and 2 bases had no gene match. CDR3 sequence (DNA): TGTGCCAGCAGCGTAGAGGCGGGAGGGTCCTACGAGCAGTACTTC. This encodes CASSVEAGGSYEQYF.

This clonotype was found many times. This chain uses TRBV11-3 with TRBJ2-1; tentatively, D is TRBD1 (5 bases). The V end was cut by 1 base, the J end by 8 bases, with 6 bases between. The CDR3 is 12 residues long. Germline CDR1 SGHNT, CDR2 YENEEA. The CDR3 loop reads CASSLGGHEQFF. The CDR3, as DNA: TGTGCCAGCAGCTTAGGGGGCCATGAGCAGTTCTTC.

The rearrangement joins TRBV9 to TRBJ1-4; 10 nucleotides line up with TRBD1. The CDR3 length is 15 residues. Trimming took 6 bases from V and 7 from J; bases not matched to a gene: 9. CDR1 is SGDLS and CDR2 is YYNGEE in the germline V gene. The CDR3 loop is CASTPQGTGAEKLFF. The DNA for the CDR3 is TGTGCCAGCACTCCGCAAGGGACAGGGGCTGAAAAACTGTTTTTT.